Following are 25 T cell receptor beta chains from one sample sequenced in a study of blood T cell repertoires in COVID-19. The table came from immunoSEQ multiplex PCR; TCRdb's copy has only in-frame clones and leaves some out. The table has roughly 400,000 clones, 70% to 90% seen once. Sequenced: PBMCs or T cells enriched from blood (not recorded which). The receptors were gathered from a woman younger than 35 who had been exposed to COVID-19.

This chain joins TRBV4-3 and TRBJ2-7; a weak D match, TRBD2 (5 bases). V was clipped by 0 bases and J by 4 bases, with 13 bases between them. Germline loops: CDR1 LGHNA, CDR2 YSLEER. The CDR3 covers 15 residues. CDR3 loop: CASSQDLYRGYEQYF. CDR3 DNA sequence: TGCGCCAGCAGCCAAGATTTATATCGGGGATACGAGCAGTACTTC.

This clone has a single count. The chain joins TRBV28 to TRBJ2-7; TRBD1 agrees at 9 bases. V lost 6 bases and J lost 1; bases outside the gene matches: 7. Germline CDR1 and CDR2: MDHEN and SYDVKM. The CDR3 has 15 residues. The CDR3 nucleotides are TGTGCCAGCAGACCCATACAGGGGGCGTCCTACGAGCAGTACTTC. Translation: CASRPIQGASYEQYF. The full variable domain, with the rest looked up from reference TRBV28 and TRBJ2-7, is DVKVTQSSRYLVKRTGEKVFLECVQDMDHENMFWYRQDPGLGLRLIYFSYDVKMKEKGDIPEGYSVSREKKERFSLILESASTNQTSMYLCASRPIQGASYEQYFGPGTRLTVT.

This rearrangement joins TRBV4-1 to TRBJ2-1, with TRBD2 matching 7 bases. The V gene end was trimmed by 1 base and the J gene end by 2 bases; junction bases not matched to a gene: 14. Germline V gene data show CDR1 as MGHRA and CDR2 as YSYEKL. The length of the CDR3 is 19 residues. The CDR3 reads CASSQVLLRTSNTYNEQFF. In DNA, the CDR3 is TGCGCCAGCAGCCAAGTACTCCTTCGGACTAGTAATACCTACAATGAGCAGTTCTTC.

This rearrangement joins TRBV6-2 or TRBV6-3 to TRBJ1-2; TRBD1 might be the D (5 bases). V was clipped by 2 bases and J by 6 bases, with 7 bases between them. Per the germline V gene, CDR1 is MNHEY and CDR2 is SVGEGT. The CDR3 totals 12 residues. CDR3 residues: CASSYAGHGYTF. The CDR3 nucleotides are TGTGCCAGCAGTTACGCAGGGCATGGCTACACCTTC.

This clone was counted once. This chain joins TRBV7-2 and TRBJ1-6, with 9 bases lining up with TRBD1. The V segment lost 5 bases and the J segment 10 bases; nucleotides outside the gene matches: 9. The CDR3 is 15 residues long. CDR1 is SGHTA, CDR2 FQGNSA, per germline. The chain's CDR3 is CASSAGQGLESPLHF. In nucleotides, the CDR3 is TGTGCCAGCAGCGCGGGACAGGGCCTGGAGTCACCCCTCCACTTT.

The chain carries TRBV30 and TRBJ1-5; 9 bases agree with TRBD1. Germline V CDR1 and CDR2: GTSNPN, SVGIG (reference sequence). The CDR3 totals 15 residues. With V trimmed by 3 bases and J by 2 bases, 5 bases remained unmatched. Here the CDR3 DNA reads TGTGCCTGGAGGGTTACAGGGGGCGGCAATCAGCCCCAGCATTTT. It translates to CAWRVTGGGNQPQHF.

The CDR3 DNA reads TGTGCCAGCAGAACAGGTCCCACCCCGGATACGCAGTATTTT. It is translated as CASRTGPTPDTQYF. This rearrangement joins TRBV6-6 to TRBJ2-3, with D possibly matching TRBD1 (5 bases). The germline V gene has CDR1 MNHNY and CDR2 SVGAGI (reference sequence). The CDR3 has 14 amino acids. V lost 6 bases to trimming and J lost 6 bases, with 16 bases between them.

This rearrangement joins TRBV4-1 to TRBJ2-5; no reliable D call. V was cut by 3 bases and J by 3 bases, with 5 bases left in between. Per germline, CDR1 MGHRA and CDR2 YSYEKL. CDR3 length: 12 residues. CDR3: CASSHKKETQYF. The CDR3 DNA is TGCGCCAGCAGCCACAAAAAAGAGACCCAGTACTTC.

The count of this clone is one. The chain combines TRBV9 with TRBJ2-3, with 9 nucleotides matching TRBD2. The V and J ends lost 0 bases and 1 base, in that order; junction bases with no gene match: 3. CDR3 length: 16 residues. Germline assignment: CDR1 SGDLS and CDR2 YYNGEE. CDR3 nucleotides: TGTGCCAGCAGCGTAGAAGCGGGGGGAGGCACAGATACGCAGTATTTT. As protein: CASSVEAGGGTDTQYF.

The rearrangement uses TRBV5-6 and TRBJ2-5, with no clear D. Germline lookup yields CDR1 SGHDT and CDR2 YYEEEE. The CDR3 contains 11 residues. Trimming stripped 4 bases from V and 1 base from J, with 2 bases between. The DNA of the CDR3 is TGTGCCAGCAGCCTCCAAGAGACCCAGTACTTC. This sequence encodes CASSLQETQYF. Full variable domain (remainder filled in from reference TRBV5-6 and TRBJ2-5): DAGVTQSPTHLIKTRGQQVTLRCSPKSGHDTVSWYQQALGQGPQFIFQYYEEEERQRGNFPDRFSGHQFPNYSSELNVNALLLGDSALYLCASSLQETQYFGPGTRLLVL.

The V call is TRBV7-2, the J call TRBJ2-7, with D unresolved. Germline CDR1 reads SGHTA; CDR2 reads FQGNSA. CDR3 length: 11 amino acids. Between the trimmed V and J ends, which lost 3 bases and 3 bases, there was a span of 3 bases. CDR3 loop: CASSFHYEQYF. For the CDR3, the DNA is TGTGCCAGCAGCTTCCACTACGAGCAGTACTTC. The variable domain in full, with the rest retrieved from reference TRBV7-2 and TRBJ2-7, is GAGVSQSPSNKVTEKGKDVELRCDPISGHTALYWYRQSLGQGLEFLIYFQGNSAPDKSGLPSDRFSAERTGGSVSTLTIQRTQQEDSAVYLCASSFHYEQYFGPGTRLTVT.

The chain combines TRBV4-3 with TRBJ1-1; a weak D match, TRBD1 (6 bases). The V end lost 0 bases, the J end lost 4 bases, and 21 bases lay between the germline ends. Germline assignment: CDR1 LGHNA and CDR2 YSLEER. The CDR3 consists of 18 residues. In DNA form, the CDR3 reads TGCGCCAGCAGCCAAGATAGTGTTCGTGGGATGGGGGCCACTGAAGCTTTCTTT. Its translation is CASSQDSVRGMGATEAFF.

The chain combines TRBV7-6 with TRBJ1-2; D may be TRBD1 (6 bases). CDR1 is SGHVS and CDR2 is FNYEAQ in the germline V gene. This CDR3 spans 15 amino acids. V was pared by 1 base and J by 4 bases, with 13 bases between. This CDR3 is CASSLGTAQSYGYTF. CDR3 coding DNA: TGTGCCAGCAGCTTAGGGACAGCTCAGTCCTATGGCTACACCTTC.

The V gene is TRBV13, the J gene TRBJ2-1, with 13 bases lining up with TRBD2. CDR3 length equals 16 residues. The germline gives CDR1 PRHDT, CDR2 FYEKMQ (reference sequence). The V and J ends lost 5 bases and 2 bases, in that order; junction bases with no gene match: 3. The CDR3: CASSIGLAGAYNEQFF. CDR3 DNA sequence: TGTGCCAGCAGCATCGGACTAGCGGGAGCCTACAATGAGCAGTTCTTC. The full variable domain, completed using reference TRBV13 and TRBJ2-1, is AAGVIQSPRHLIKEKRETATLKCYPIPRHDTVYWYQQGPGQDPQFLISFYEKMQSDKGSIPDRFSAQQFSDYHSELNMSSLELGDSALYFCASSIGLAGAYNEQFFGPGTRLTVL.

As for this clone: The sample holds other DNA sequences that translate to the same CDR3. This rearrangement joins TRBV7-3 to TRBJ1-1, with 8 bases fitting TRBD1. CDR1 is SGHTA, CDR2 FQGTGA, per germline. Unmatched junction bases numbered 0, after V lost 2 bases and J lost 1 base. This CDR3 contains 14 residues. The CDR3 DNA reads as TGTGCCAGCAGCTTAGACAGGGGGAACACTGAAGCTTTCTTT. This gives the protein CASSLDRGNTEAFF.

The chain couples TRBV28 to TRBJ2-3; TRBD2 agrees at 9 bases. The CDR3 covers 16 residues. Germline CDR1 and CDR2: MDHEN and SYDVKM. The junction had 15 bases not matched to a gene; V was cut back by 6 bases and J by 8 bases. Here the CDR3 reads CASRPLAGGESGTQYF. CDR3 nucleotide sequence: TGTGCCAGCAGACCCCTCGCGGGGGGGGAGTCAGGTACGCAGTATTTT.

DNA for the CDR3: TGTGCCAGCAGGCCCCTAGCGGGGGGATTATACAATGAGCAGTTCTTC. This translates into CASRPLAGGLYNEQFF. The genes are TRBV11-2 and TRBJ2-1, with 11 nucleotides matching TRBD2. The CDR3 runs 16 residues. From germline, CDR1 is SGHAT and CDR2 FQNNGV. V lost 6 bases, J lost 4 bases, and 8 bases stayed unmatched.

This chain connects TRBV3-1 (or the pseudogene TRBV3-2) to TRBJ2-7; 8 bases are a match to TRBD1. Trimming removed 0 bases from V and 2 bases from J; junction bases left unmatched: 6. The germline CDR1 and CDR2 sequences are LGHDT and YNNKEL (reference sequence). The CDR3 contains 16 residues. The DNA of the CDR3 is TGTGCCAGCAGCCAAGATAACAGGGGGGAGCCCTACGAGCAGTACTTC. It translates to CASSQDNRGEPYEQYF.

The chain recombines TRBV19 with TRBJ1-3; 8 bases line up with TRBD1. Losses at the gene ends were 5 bases for V and 0 bases for J; bases not matched to a gene: 6. The CDR3 length is 16 residues. Germline lookup yields CDR1 LNHDA and CDR2 SQIVND (reference sequence). CDR3 sequence (DNA): TGTGCCAGTAGTCCGTGGGACAGGAGCTCTGGAAACACCATATATTTT. Its protein product is CASSPWDRSSGNTIYF.

The chain employs TRBV11-2 and TRBJ2-7; 7 bases match TRBD1. Germline V gene sequence: CDR1 SGHAT, CDR2 FQNNGV. Germline trimming cut 5 bases from V and 3 bases from J; bases unmatched to any gene: 7. CDR3 length: 14 amino acids. CDR3 nucleotides: TGTGCCAGCAGCCGCTGGGACAGCTACTACGAGCAGTACTTC. Amino acids: CASSRWDSYYEQYF.

This rearrangement joins TRBV4-2 to TRBJ2-1; a possible D gene is TRBD1 (6 bases). The CDR3 runs to 14 residues. Trimming pared 1 base from V and 6 bases from J, leaving 10 bases between. The germline V gene encodes CDR1 LGHNA and CDR2 YNFKEQ. The CDR3 loop reads CASSQGQEGNEQFF. The DNA for the CDR3 is TGTGCCAGCAGCCAAGGACAGGAAGGCAATGAGCAGTTCTTC.

The genes are TRBV28 and TRBJ1-1, with 8 positions matching TRBD1. The germline gives CDR1 MDHEN, CDR2 SYDVKM. Germline trimming cut 5 bases from V and 2 bases from J; bases unmatched to any gene: 10. The CDR3 extends over 16 amino acids. The CDR3 DNA reads TGTGCCAGCAGTGACCGTTATACAGGGGGTAACACTGAAGCTTTCTTT. Translated: CASSDRYTGGNTEAFF.

This chain uses TRBV18 with TRBJ1-4; weak D call: TRBD1 (6 bases). Germline V lookup: CDR1 KGHSH, CDR2 LQKENI. V was shortened by 3 bases and J by 4 bases, with 9 bases between the two germline ends. CDR3 size: 14 residues. The CDR3 coding sequence is TGTGCCAGCTCACCCAGGGGCAGTAATGAAAAACTGTTTTTT. Amino acids: CASSPRGSNEKLFF.

J is TRBJ2-3 and V is TRBV27; 10 bases map to TRBD2. CDR1 MNHEY and CDR2 SMNVEV come from the germline V gene (reference sequence). With V trimmed by 3 bases and J by 3 bases, 3 bases remained unmatched. The CDR3 contains 15 residues. The CDR3, as DNA: TGTGCCAGCAGTTTGTCTAGCGGGGGAACAGATACGCAGTATTTT. Protein product: CASSLSSGGTDTQYF.

This clone was recorded once. J is TRBJ2-7 and V is TRBV4-1; D perhaps matches TRBD2 (5 bases). The CDR3 extends over 16 amino acids. Per germline, CDR1 MGHRA and CDR2 YSYEKL. Trimming cost V 4 bases and J 1 base, with 17 bases left between them. The chain's CDR3 is CASSRGGGLGSYEQYF. CDR3 bases: TGCGCCAGCAGCCGAGGTGGAGGTCTGGGATCCTACGAGCAGTACTTC.